This T cell receptor (beta chain) was identified in a study of blood T cell repertoires in COVID-19. V lost 0 bases, J lost 2 bases, and 4 bases lay in between. The CDR3 consists of 13 residues. Germline V CDR1 and CDR2: MNHEY, SVGEGT. Sequenced by immunoSEQ multiplex PCR; TCRdb stores in-frame clones only, minus some. The profile covers about 130,000 clones, with 75% to 90% appearing a single time and approximately 2.2% taken by the ten largest. The clonotype comes from a woman in her fifties or sixties who had recovered from COVID-19. The rearrangement uses TRBV6-2 or TRBV6-3 and TRBJ1-1; D call uncertain. Sequencing input: PBMCs or T cells enriched from blood (not recorded which). CDR3 sequence reads: CASSYSINTEAFF. The CDR3 coding sequence is TGTGCCAGCAGTTACTCAATAAACACTGAAGCTTTCTTT.